A selection of T cell receptor beta chains follows, all from one sample in a study of blood T cell repertoires in COVID-19. Measured with immunoSEQ multiplex PCR; TCRdb has only the in-frame clones, and not every one. The sample holds roughly 250,000 clones, nearly 90% seen once. The sequencing sample was made of peripheral blood. These receptors were obtained from a woman under 40 with acute or convalescent COVID-19. Both conserved end residues are part of each CDR3. D genes are given only for firm matches. A clone size is listed for some rows: how often the clone was seen (once, few, many), or a class if it is expanded.

J: TRBJ2-3; size: .; D: .; V: TRBV19; CDR3: CASSIEGTGVWGTDTQYF; DNA: TGTGCCAGTAGTATAGAGGGAACAGGCGTCTGGGGCACAGATACGCAGTATTTT
J: TRBJ2-1; size: .; D: TRBD1; V: TRBV30; CDR3: CAWSGRQGARYEQFF; DNA: TGTGCCTGGAGTGGCAGACAGGGGGCTAGGTATGAGCAGTTCTTC
J: TRBJ2-4; size: once; D: .; V: TRBV14; CDR3: CASSLALPGKNIQYF; DNA: TGTGCCAGCAGCCTCGCTCTTCCGGGCAAAAACATTCAGTACTTC
J: TRBJ1-1; size: few; D: .; V: TRBV6-5; CDR3: CASSRPVGGNTEAFF; DNA: TGTGCCAGCAGCCGTCCCGTAGGGGGGAACACTGAAGCTTTCTTT
J: TRBJ1-5; size: .; D: .; V: TRBV4-3; CDR3: CASSRTVMETQHF; DNA: TGCGCCAGCAGCCGGACAGTCATGGAGACCCAGCATTTT
J: TRBJ1-2; size: once; D: TRBD1; V: TRBV19; CDR3: CASKWDRGGNYGYTF; DNA: TGTGCCAGTAAGTGGGACAGGGGTGGCAACTATGGCTACACCTTC
J: TRBJ2-3; size: .; D: TRBD1; V: TRBV5-1; CDR3: CASSLEGQGLAPDTQYF; DNA: TGCGCCAGCAGCTTGGAAGGACAGGGATTGGCCCCAGATACGCAGTATTTT
J: TRBJ1-5; size: .; D: .; V: TRBV6-5; CDR3: CASSYSPMNQPQHF; DNA: TGTGCCAGCAGTTACAGCCCCATGAATCAGCCCCAGCATTTT
J: TRBJ1-1; size: .; D: TRBD1; V: TRBV3-1/TRBV3-2; CDR3: CASSQESQGQPVNTEAFF; DNA: TGTGCCAGCAGCCAAGAATCCCAGGGACAGCCCGTGAACACTGAAGCTTTCTTT
J: TRBJ1-5; size: .; D: .; V: TRBV16; CDR3: CASSQSIVAYRQNQPQHF; DNA: TGTGCCAGCAGCCAATCGATAGTGGCGTACAGGCAAAATCAGCCCCAGCATTTT
J: TRBJ1-3; size: .; D: .; V: TRBV15; CDR3: CATSNLEYTIYF; DNA: TGTGCCACCAGCAACCTGGAGTACACCATATATTTT
J: TRBJ1-2; size: .; D: TRBD1; V: TRBV19; CDR3: CASRDRGHYGYTF; DNA: TGTGCCAGTAGGGACAGGGGCCACTATGGCTACACCTTC
J: TRBJ2-1; size: once; D: TRBD2; V: TRBV5-1; CDR3: CASSRSGDSYNEQFF; DNA: TGCGCCAGCAGCCGCAGCGGGGACTCCTACAATGAGCAGTTCTTC
J: TRBJ1-5; size: .; D: .; V: TRBV19; CDR3: CASTLRGSGNQPQHF; DNA: TGTGCCAGTACTCTAAGGGGTTCAGGCAATCAGCCCCAGCATTTT
J: TRBJ2-2; size: .; D: .; V: TRBV7-6; CDR3: CASSHLFQQGNTGELFF; DNA: TGTGCCAGCAGCCATCTATTCCAACAGGGGAACACCGGGGAGCTGTTTTTT
J: TRBJ1-2; size: .; D: .; V: TRBV25-1; CDR3: CASSEVGQGAFHF; DNA: .
J: TRBJ2-7; size: .; D: .; V: TRBV7-9; CDR3: CASSWLDYRKSGSYEQYF; DNA: TGTGCCAGCAGCTGGTTGGACTACCGGAAATCAGGGTCCTACGAGCAGTACTTC
J: TRBJ2-7; size: .; D: .; V: TRBV14; CDR3: CASSQAWQGIGEQYF; DNA: TGTGCCAGCAGCCAAGCGTGGCAGGGTATAGGCGAGCAGTACTTC
J: TRBJ2-7; size: .; D: TRBD1; V: TRBV27; CDR3: CASSFSGTGYYEQYF; DNA: TGTGCCAGCAGTTTCTCCGGGACAGGGTACTACGAGCAGTACTTC
J: TRBJ1-4; size: once; D: .; V: TRBV9; CDR3: CASSSGRANEKLFF; DNA: TGTGCCAGCAGCAGCGGAAGAGCTAATGAAAAACTGTTTTTT
J: TRBJ1-2; size: .; D: .; V: TRBV7-8; CDR3: CASSGRGSRYTF; DNA: TGTGCCAGCAGCGGAAGGGGTTCGCGCTACACCTTC
J: TRBJ2-7; size: .; D: TRBD2; V: TRBV24-1; CDR3: CATSDSTGRAKYEQYF; DNA: TGTGCCACCAGTGATTCGACCGGGAGGGCCAAATACGAGCAGTACTTC
J: TRBJ2-1; size: .; D: TRBD1; V: TRBV7-6; CDR3: CASSSRQGLDEQFF; DNA: TGTGCCAGCAGCTCAAGACAGGGGCTCGATGAGCAGTTCTTC
J: TRBJ2-7; size: .; D: .; V: TRBV5-4; CDR3: CASSLGQEYEQYF; DNA: TGTGCCAGCAGCTTGGGACAGGAGTACGAGCAGTACTTC
J: TRBJ2-2; size: few; D: .; V: TRBV27; CDR3: CASRWWGHANTGELFF; DNA: TGTGCCAGCCGGTGGTGGGGGCACGCGAACACCGGGGAGCTGTTTTTT
J: TRBJ2-1; size: once; D: TRBD2; V: TRBV3-1/TRBV3-2; CDR3: CASSQGTSGPQFF; DNA: TGTGCCAGCAGCCAAGGGACTAGCGGGCCCCAGTTCTTC
J: TRBJ1-4; size: .; D: TRBD1; V: TRBV7-2; CDR3: CASSFSGGAEKLFF; DNA: TGTGCCAGCAGCTTCTCAGGGGGCGCAGAAAAACTGTTTTTT
J: TRBJ2-1; size: .; D: TRBD2; V: TRBV7-9; CDR3: CASRGLAKNEQFF; DNA: TGTGCCAGCAGGGGACTAGCGAAGAATGAGCAGTTCTTC
J: TRBJ2-7; size: .; D: TRBD2; V: TRBV7-2; CDR3: CASSLGLAANSYEQYF; DNA: TGTGCCAGCAGCTTAGGGCTAGCGGCAAACTCCTACGAGCAGTACTTC
J: TRBJ2-3; size: .; D: TRBD2; V: TRBV10-1; CDR3: CASSERGIRLAGHPDTQYF; DNA: TGCGCCAGCAGTGAGAGGGGGATTCGGCTAGCGGGGCATCCCGATACGCAGTATTTT
J: TRBJ2-7; size: once; D: .; V: TRBV19; CDR3: CASSITGDEQYF; DNA: TGTGCCAGTAGTATCACCGGGGACGAGCAGTACTTC
J: TRBJ2-3; size: .; D: TRBD1; V: TRBV6-5; CDR3: CASSQWTGVTDTQYF; DNA: TGTGCCAGCAGCCAATGGACAGGGGTTACAGATACGCAGTATTTT
J: TRBJ1-1; size: .; D: .; V: TRBV18; CDR3: CASGAGLNTEAFF; DNA: TGTGCCAGCGGGGCAGGCTTGAACACTGAAGCTTTCTTT
J: TRBJ2-7; size: .; D: TRBD2; V: TRBV5-4; CDR3: CASSISGNDYEQYF; DNA: TGTGCCAGCAGCATTAGCGGGAACGACTACGAGCAGTACTTC
J: TRBJ2-2; size: many; D: TRBD2; V: TRBV9; CDR3: CASSVVWTSGTGELFF; DNA: TGTGCCAGCAGCGTAGTTTGGACTAGCGGCACCGGGGAGCTGTTTTTT
J: TRBJ1-1; size: .; D: .; V: TRBV9; CDR3: CASSVGPPQNTEAFF; DNA: TGTGCCAGCAGCGTAGGGCCGCCCCAGAACACTGAAGCTTTCTTT
J: TRBJ2-7; size: .; D: TRBD2; V: TRBV18; CDR3: CASSPPVLAGIEQYF; DNA: TGTGCCAGCTCACCACCGGTACTAGCGGGAATCGAGCAGTACTTC
J: TRBJ2-1; size: .; D: TRBD2; V: TRBV5-4; CDR3: CASSLRLAGGGTEQFF; DNA: TGTGCCAGCAGCTTGCGCCTAGCGGGAGGGGGGACTGAGCAGTTCTTC
J: TRBJ2-1; size: few; D: .; V: TRBV5-4; CDR3: CASSLRGGVNEQFF; DNA: TGTGCCAGCAGCTTGAGGGGGGGGGTCAATGAGCAGTTCTTC
J: TRBJ1-6; size: .; D: .; V: TRBV19; CDR3: CASSPGGGNSPLHF; DNA: TGTGCCAGTAGTCCCGGGGGGGGGAATTCACCCCTCCACTTT
J: TRBJ1-3; size: once; D: .; V: TRBV6-6; CDR3: CASIHGNTIYF; DNA: TGTGCCAGCATACACGGAAACACCATATATTTT
J: TRBJ2-1; size: once; D: .; V: TRBV12-3/TRBV12-4; CDR3: CAVKEQFYNEQFF; DNA: TGTGCCGTTAAGGAGCAGTTCTACAATGAGCAGTTCTTC
J: TRBJ1-2; size: .; D: TRBD1; V: TRBV19; CDR3: CASSMGTGNGYTF; DNA: TGTGCCAGTAGTATGGGGACAGGGAATGGCTACACCTTC
J: TRBJ1-5; size: .; D: .; V: TRBV25-1; CDR3: CASSPGGVGHQPQHF; DNA: TGTGCCAGCAGCCCCGGGGGGGTAGGTCATCAGCCCCAGCATTTT
J: TRBJ2-1; size: .; D: .; V: TRBV15; CDR3: CATSRDWGQGENEQFF; DNA: TGTGCCACCAGCAGAGATTGGGGGCAAGGGGAGAATGAGCAGTTCTTC
J: TRBJ1-4; size: .; D: .; V: TRBV7-9; CDR3: CASSPGVNEKLFF; DNA: TGTGCCAGCAGCCCGGGAGTTAATGAAAAACTGTTTTTT
J: TRBJ1-3; size: .; D: TRBD1; V: TRBV4-1; CDR3: CASSYGQGSGNTIYF; DNA: TGCGCCAGCAGCTATGGACAGGGCTCTGGAAACACCATATATTTT
J: TRBJ2-7; size: once; D: TRBD2; V: TRBV3-1/TRBV3-2; CDR3: CASSKGKGLAYQCEQYF; DNA: TGTGCCAGCAGCAAAGGAAAGGGACTAGCATATCAGTGCGAGCAGTACTTC
J: TRBJ2-6; size: .; D: .; V: TRBV19; CDR3: CASRERDTSSGANVLTF; DNA: TGTGCCAGTAGGGAACGGGACACTAGCTCTGGGGCCAACGTCCTGACTTTC